The 9 T cell receptor beta chains in this list originate from one sample, sequenced in a study of cytomegalovirus exposure and HLA in healthy donors (dated 2017 in TCRdb). The library was made by the immunoSEQ multiplex PCR assay. For the multiplex PCR, a mixture combining 60 forward primers for TCR Vbeta segments and 13 reverse primers for TCR Jbeta segments was used. The source is immuneACCESS, and TCRdb retained only in-frame sequences with V and J called. Part of the clones is not carried over; for the studies checked, unresolved V genes explain less than half of this, and the remainder is unexplained. The sample table contains about 110,000 clones; only one count was recorded for about 70% of them. Together, the top ten hold less than 0.95% of the sample. What was sequenced was PBMCs. The receptors originated from a boy younger than 18 in good health and CMV-seronegative.

This rearrangement joins TRBV11-2 to TRBJ2-1, with 7 nucleotides matching TRBD2. V dropped 2 bases and J dropped 6; count of bases not matched to a gene: 4. CDR1 is SGHAT, CDR2 FQNNGV, per germline. This CDR3 comprises 14 residues. CDR3 residues: CASSLLAAINEQFF. In DNA form, the CDR3 reads TGTGCCAGCAGCTTACTAGCGGCAATCAATGAGCAGTTCTTC. Together with reference TRBV11-2 and TRBJ2-1, the CDR3 gives the full variable domain: EAGVAQSPRYKIIEKRQSVAFWCNPISGHATLYWYQQILGQGPKLLIQFQNNGVVDDSQLPKDRFSAERLKGVDSTLKIQPAKLEDSAVYLCASSLLAAINEQFFGPGTRLTVL.

The chain has TRBV7-2 and TRBJ1-5; D is possibly TRBD1 (5 bases). This CDR3 comprises 14 residues. Germline V gives CDR1 SGHTA, CDR2 FQGNSA. V dropped 2 bases and J dropped 7 bases, with 12 bases sitting between them. The CDR3 coding sequence is TGTGCCAGCAGCTTATTGTCAGGGCAGCAGCCCCAGCATTTT. Translated, it gives CASSLLSGQQPQHF.

The rearrangement uses TRBV4-3 and TRBJ2-2, with 9 bases matching TRBD1. After removal of 9 bases from V and 3 bases from J, the junction contained 8 bases not matched to a gene. CDR1 is LGHNA, CDR2 YSLEER, per germline. The CDR3 length is 15 residues. CDR3 in amino acids: CASRRRDRDTGELFF. CDR3 bases: TGCGCCAGTAGACGCCGGGACAGGGACACCGGGGAGCTGTTTTTT.

This rearrangement joins TRBV6-5 to TRBJ2-7; the match to TRBD2 covers 9 bases. Germline-derived CDR1 and CDR2 are MNHEY and SVGAGI. J gave up 5 bases and V 6 bases, and 11 bases lay outside the gene matches. This CDR3 contains 15 residues. CDR3 sequence: CASSRSRLAGNEQYF. For the CDR3, the DNA is TGTGCCAGCAGCAGGTCCCGGCTAGCGGGAAACGAGCAGTACTTC.

The chain has TRBV18 and TRBJ1-2; 8 nucleotides match TRBD1. The CDR3 spans 14 residues. V was clipped by 2 bases and J by 3 bases; unmatched bases: 2. Germline V gene data show CDR1 as KGHSH and CDR2 as LQKENI. CDR3 nucleotides: TGTGCCAGCTCACCAACGACAGGGGACTATGGCTACACCTTC. This gives the protein CASSPTTGDYGYTF.

The J gene is TRBJ2-2, the V gene TRBV7-9, with a weak D call TRBD2 (5 bases). CDR3 length: 13 residues. The V end lost 1 base, the J end lost 6 bases, and 6 bases lay between the germline ends. CDR1 and CDR2 (germline): SEHNR, FQNEAQ (reference sequence). The CDR3 DNA sequence: TGTGCCAGCAGCTTAGTCGGGGCCGGGGAGCTGTTTTTT. Translating it yields CASSLVGAGELFF.

This clone has more than one count but fewer than ten. The rearrangement links TRBV4-1 to TRBJ1-3; possibly TRBD1 for D (5 bases). V shed 1 base and J shed 0 bases, with 16 bases lying between them. The CDR3 covers 18 residues. Germline V CDR1 and CDR2: MGHRA, YSYEKL. DNA for the CDR3: TGCGCCAGCAGCCAAGGGGGTATCAGGGTAAACTCTGGAAACACCATATATTTT. This encodes CASSQGGIRVNSGNTIYF.

This clone turned up a few times. The chain is built from TRBV28 and TRBJ2-5; 10 nucleotides match TRBD2. J lost 1 base, V lost 5 bases, and 4 bases had no gene match. The CDR3 covers 15 residues. The germline CDR1 and CDR2 sequences are MDHEN and SYDVKM. The CDR3 DNA follows: TGTGCCAGCAGTAAAACTAGCGGGGCCCAAGAGACCCAGTACTTC. It codes for CASSKTSGAQETQYF.

This clone appeared a few times. The chain carries TRBV21-1 and TRBJ2-1; the table gives TRBD2 as D, unverified against the DNA. TRBV21-1 is noted as a pseudogene. The CDR3 runs to 15 residues. Here the CDR3 reads CASSKGSDRGWKQFF. The DNA for the CDR3 is TGTGCCAGCAGCAAAGGGTCCGACCGAGGGTGGAAGCAGTTCTTC.